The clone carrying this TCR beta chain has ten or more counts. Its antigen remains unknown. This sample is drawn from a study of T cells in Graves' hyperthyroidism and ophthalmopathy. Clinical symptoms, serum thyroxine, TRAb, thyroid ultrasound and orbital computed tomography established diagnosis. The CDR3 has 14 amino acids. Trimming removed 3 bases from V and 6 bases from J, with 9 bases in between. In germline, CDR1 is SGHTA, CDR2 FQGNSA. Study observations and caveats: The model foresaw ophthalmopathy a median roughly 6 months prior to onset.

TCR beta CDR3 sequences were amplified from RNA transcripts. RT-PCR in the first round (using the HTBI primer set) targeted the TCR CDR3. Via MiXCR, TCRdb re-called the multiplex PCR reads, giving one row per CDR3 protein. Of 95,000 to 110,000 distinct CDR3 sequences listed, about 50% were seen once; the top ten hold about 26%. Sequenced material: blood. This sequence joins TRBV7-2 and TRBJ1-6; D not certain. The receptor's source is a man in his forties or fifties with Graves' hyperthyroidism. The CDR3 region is CASSFKGSNSPLHF. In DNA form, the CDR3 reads TGTGCCAGCAGCTTCAAGGGATCTAATTCACCCCTCCACTTT.